The clone carrying this T cell receptor beta chain was observed a few times. Its target is unknown. Clones were read by immunoSEQ multiplex PCR, and TCRdb kept only the in-frame ones, dropping some. The table records about 82,000 clones, around 90% of them present only once. This entry comes from a study of T cell responses to AZD1222 COVID-19 vaccine. Overall study findings and caveats: Clonal diversity may have been underestimated in mostly white British donors. Nearly half of spike-specific TCRs reportedly go after variant regions that carry no mutations. Spike was spanned by vaccine-associated CD4 TCRs, with dominance at 160-218 and 743-854.

This clonotype was sampled from an adult who received the AZD1222 COVID-19 vaccine. Material: peripheral blood, obtained 28 days after the second AZD1222 dose.

CDR3 region: CATEGQWEKLFF. CDR3 sequence (DNA): TGTGCCACCGAGGGACAGTGGGAAAAACTGTTTTTT. The chain has TRBV24-1 and TRBJ1-4; 7 bases fit TRBD1. The CDR3 runs to 12 residues. The trim removed 9 bases at V and 8 bases at J, leaving 5 bases unmatched. Germline lookup yields CDR1 KGHDR and CDR2 SFDVKD.